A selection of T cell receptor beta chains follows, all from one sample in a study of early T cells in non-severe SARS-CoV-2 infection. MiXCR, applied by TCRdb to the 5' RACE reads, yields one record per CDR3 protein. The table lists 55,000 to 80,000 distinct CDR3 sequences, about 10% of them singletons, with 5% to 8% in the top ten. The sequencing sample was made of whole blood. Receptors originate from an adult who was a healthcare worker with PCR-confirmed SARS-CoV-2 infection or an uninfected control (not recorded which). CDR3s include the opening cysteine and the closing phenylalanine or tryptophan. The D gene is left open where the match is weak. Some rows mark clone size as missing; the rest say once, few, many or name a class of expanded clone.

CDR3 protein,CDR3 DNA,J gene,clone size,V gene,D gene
CASSYFGGTSYEQYF,TGTGCCAGCAGTTATTTCGGCGGTACCTCCTACGAGCAGTACTTC,TRBJ2-7,many,TRBV6-2/TRBV6-3,NA
CASSLAVQGTDTQYF,TGTGCCAGCAGCTTAGCTGTACAGGGCACAGATACGCAGTATTTT,TRBJ2-3,many,TRBV7-9,NA
CASSFRGYTF,TGTGCCAGTAGTTTCCGCGGCTACACCTTC,TRBJ1-2,NA,TRBV19,NA
CASRRDMSSYNSPLHF,TGCGCCAGCCGCCGGGACATGAGCTCCTATAATTCACCCCTCCACTTT,TRBJ1-6,once,TRBV5-1,NA
CATSDPRSITGYTF,TGTGCCACCAGTGACCCTAGGAGTATTACCGGCTACACCTTC,TRBJ1-2,few,TRBV24-1,NA
CSATDRAGTEAFF,TGCAGTGCAACGGACAGGGCGGGTACTGAAGCTTTCTTT,TRBJ1-1,NA,TRBV20-1,TRBD1
CSARSDLGGTGKPYEQYF,TGCAGTGCTAGAAGTGACTTAGGCGGGACAGGGAAGCCTTATGAGCAGTACTTC,TRBJ2-7,many,TRBV20-1,TRBD1
CASSPMLAGRVETQYF,TGTGCCAGCAGCCCCATGCTAGCGGGCCGGGTAGAGACCCAGTACTTC,TRBJ2-5,few,TRBV11-2,TRBD2
CSASDPGSSYEQYF,TGCAGTGCTAGTGATCCCGGGTCGTCCTACGAGCAGTACTTC,TRBJ2-7,NA,TRBV20-1,NA
CASSFNGGGVSGYTF,TGTGCCAGCAGTTTTAATGGAGGGGGCGTAAGTGGCTACACCTTC,TRBJ1-2,many,TRBV12-3/TRBV12-4,TRBD1
CASSYQTGAYEQYF,TGTGCCAGCAGCTATCAGACAGGGGCCTACGAGCAGTACTTC,TRBJ2-7,NA,TRBV12-3/TRBV12-4,TRBD1
CASSLTRQSNYGYTF,TGTGCCAGCAGCCTCACCAGGCAGTCCAACTATGGCTACACCTTC,TRBJ1-2,few,TRBV11-2,NA
CASSWDPSYEQYF,TGTGCCAGCAGTTGGGACCCTTCCTACGAGCAGTACTTC,TRBJ2-7,many,TRBV6-2/TRBV6-3,NA
CAWSSRDRDNQPQHF,TGTGCCTGGAGCTCAAGAGACAGGGACAATCAGCCCCAGCATTTT,TRBJ1-5,NA,TRBV30,TRBD1
CASSHAPGGGRAGRITDTQYF,TGCGCCAGCAGCCATGCCCCCGGTGGGGGGAGGGCCGGGCGCATAACAGATACGCAGTATTTT,TRBJ2-3,few,TRBV4-3,TRBD2
CASSLARFGELFF,TGTGCCAGCAGCTTAGCGCGGTTCGGGGAGCTGTTTTTT,TRBJ2-2,many,TRBV7-6,NA
CAIARDRSSGNTIYF,TGTGCCATCGCAAGGGACAGAAGCTCCGGAAACACCATATATTTT,TRBJ1-3,many,TRBV10-3,TRBD1
CATGQEAINGYTF,TGTGCCACAGGACAGGAGGCTATAAATGGCTACACCTTC,TRBJ1-2,few,TRBV10-3,TRBD1
CASSLRVSYEQYF,TGTGCCAGCAGTTTAAGGGTCTCCTACGAGCAGTACTTC,TRBJ2-7,many,TRBV6-2/TRBV6-3,NA
CSAEEFSYGYTF,TGCAGTGCCGAGGAATTCAGCTATGGCTACACCTTC,TRBJ1-2,NA,TRBV20-1,NA
CSGRTVTNTGELFF,TGCAGCGGCAGGACGGTTACGAACACCGGGGAGCTGTTTTTT,TRBJ2-2,many,TRBV29-1,NA
CASSETPIPSTDTQYF,TGTGCCAGCAGTGAAACCCCCATCCCCAGCACAGATACGCAGTATTTT,TRBJ2-3,NA,TRBV2,NA
CASRETVNSNQPQHF,TGTGCCAGCAGAGAGACAGTTAATAGCAATCAGCCCCAGCATTTT,TRBJ1-5,many,TRBV12-3/TRBV12-4,NA
CASSLASGGSGANVLTF,TGCGCCAGCAGCTTGGCGAGCGGTGGTTCTGGGGCCAACGTCCTGACTTTC,TRBJ2-6,many,TRBV5-1,NA